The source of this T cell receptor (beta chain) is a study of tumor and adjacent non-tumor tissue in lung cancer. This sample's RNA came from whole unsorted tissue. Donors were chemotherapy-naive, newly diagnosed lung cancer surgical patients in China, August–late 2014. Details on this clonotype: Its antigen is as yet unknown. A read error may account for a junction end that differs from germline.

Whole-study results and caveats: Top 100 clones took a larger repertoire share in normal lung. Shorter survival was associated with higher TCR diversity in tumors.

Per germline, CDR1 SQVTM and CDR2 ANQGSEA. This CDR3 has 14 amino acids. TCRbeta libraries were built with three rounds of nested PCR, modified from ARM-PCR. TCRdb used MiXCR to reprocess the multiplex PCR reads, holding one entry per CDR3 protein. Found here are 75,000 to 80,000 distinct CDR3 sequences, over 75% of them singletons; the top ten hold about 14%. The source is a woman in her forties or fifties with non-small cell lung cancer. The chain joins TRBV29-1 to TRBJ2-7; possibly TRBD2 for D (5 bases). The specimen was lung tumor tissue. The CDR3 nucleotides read TGCAGCGTTGGCTCGGCAGAGGGCCGGTACGAGCTGTACTTC. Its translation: CSVGSAEGRYELYF.